Following are 25 T cell receptor beta chains from one sample sequenced in a study of OX40 agonist ivuxolimab in advanced cancers. Some clones are missing from TCRdb's copy, which holds only in-frame ones; the method was immunoSEQ multiplex PCR. In the table there are about 51,000 clones, more than 65% of which are singletons. Source: CD4+ or CD8+ T cells sorted from blood, taken in a trial of the OX40 agonist ivuxolimab. The source of these receptors is an adult with an advanced solid tumor such as melanoma, head and neck, liver or kidney cancer.

The rearrangement uses TRBV29-1 and TRBJ1-1, with D perhaps TRBD1 (6 bases). The CDR3 length is 11 residues. Germline values: CDR1 SQVTM, CDR2 ANQGSEA. The CDR3 protein is CTGTRNTEAFF. The CDR3 bases are TGCACCGGGACACGCAACACTGAAGCTTTCTTT.

The chain combines TRBV4-3 with TRBJ2-5; 10 bases are a match to TRBD2. The CDR3 extends over 21 amino acids. After removal of 1 base from V and 5 bases from J, the junction contained 22 bases not matched to a gene. The germline gives CDR1 LGHNA, CDR2 YSLEER. The CDR3 coding sequence is TGCGCCAGCAGCCAAGTGTTCTCGAGTCCTAGCGGGGGAGAAGTCTCCGAGACCCAGTACTTC. This encodes CASSQVFSSPSGGEVSETQYF.

The CDR3 loop reads CASSVQGAGNQPQHF. The CDR3 bases are TGTGCCAGCAGTGTACAGGGGGCGGGCAATCAGCCCCAGCATTTT. V and J are TRBV6-1 and TRBJ1-5; TRBD1 matches at 9 bases. Per the germline V gene, CDR1 is MNHNS and CDR2 is SASEGT. The CDR3 consists of 15 residues. Trimming took 4 bases from V and 2 from J; bases not matched to a gene: 3.

This rearrangement joins TRBV7-8 to TRBJ1-5, with D possibly being TRBD1 (5 bases). V was trimmed by 5 bases and J by 2 bases, leaving 19 bases between them. Germline-derived CDR1 and CDR2 are SGHVS and FQNEAQ. The CDR3 runs to 17 residues. CDR3 protein: CASSLLPSRVRNQPQHF. The CDR3 DNA reads TGTGCCAGCAGCCTCCTTCCGAGCAGGGTACGCAATCAGCCCCAGCATTTT.

This chain links TRBV6-5 with TRBJ2-7, with D hard to call. V lost 6 bases to trimming and J lost 6 bases, with 21 bases between them. The CDR3 contains 15 residues. Germline CDR1 and CDR2: MNHEY and SVGAGI. CDR3 region: CASSRKVGVGSEQYF. The DNA for the CDR3 is TGTGCCAGCAGCCGAAAGGTTGGGGTAGGCTCCGAGCAGTACTTC.

The genes are TRBV18 and TRBJ2-7; D assignment may be TRBD1 or TRBD2 (5 bases each). Trimming shortened V by 2 bases and J by 2 bases, and 10 bases separated the two germline ends. The CDR3 has 14 residues. From germline, CDR1 is KGHSH and CDR2 LQKENI. The DNA of the CDR3 is TGTGCCAGCTCACCAGGGCAGGGACCCTACGAGCAGTACTTC. This translates into CASSPGQGPYEQYF. Full variable domain (rest looked up from reference TRBV18 and TRBJ2-7): NAGVMQNPRHLVRRRGQEARLRCSPMKGHSHVYWYRQLPEEGLKFMVYLQKENIIDESGMPKERFSAEFPKEGPSILRIQQVVRGDSAAYFCASSPGQGPYEQYFGPGTRLTVT.

This clone was detected only a few times. The CDR3 is CAFTPGVNEQFF. DNA for the CDR3: TGTGCCTTTACCCCAGGGGTCAATGAGCAGTTCTTC. The V call is TRBV2, the J call TRBJ2-1; perhaps TRBD1 as D (6 bases). V shed 11 bases and J shed 6 bases, with 14 bases lying between them. The CDR3 sequence is 12 residues long. Germline V CDR1 and CDR2: SNHLY, FYNNEI.

The chain links TRBV7-9 to TRBJ2-3; D not resolved. The CDR3 contains 16 residues. Trimming shortened V by 2 bases and J by 0 bases, and 12 bases separated the two germline ends. Germline V CDR1 and CDR2: SEHNR, FQNEAQ (reference sequence). CDR3 sequence: CASSLWLVMSTDTQYF. The CDR3 nucleotides read TGTGCCAGCAGCTTATGGCTAGTAATGAGCACAGATACGCAGTATTTT.

This sequence joins TRBV7-2 and TRBJ1-2; D remains ambiguous. There are 15 residues in the CDR3. V was pared by 0 bases and J by 4 bases, with 12 bases between. From germline, CDR1 is SGHTA and CDR2 FQGNSA. The CDR3 bases are TGTGCCAGCAGCTTAGCCCTCAGTTCGAGCTATGGCTACACCTTC. Amino acid sequence: CASSLALSSSYGYTF.

This chain links TRBV6-6 with TRBJ1-1, with TRBD1 as a possible D gene (5 bases). This CDR3 comprises 16 residues. V lost 6 bases to trimming and J lost 6 bases, with 23 bases between them. Germline V lookup: CDR1 MNHNY, CDR2 SVGAGI (reference sequence). As DNA, the CDR3 is TGTGCCAGCAGAAAAACAGGAAGGCAGAATCTCTCTGAAGCTTTCTTT. Amino acids: CASRKTGRQNLSEAFF.

The chain joins TRBV5-4 to TRBJ1-4, with D possibly matching TRBD1 (5 bases). The CDR3 spans 14 residues. Trimming removed 5 bases from V and 2 bases from J, with 10 bases in between. Per germline, CDR1 SGHNT and CDR2 YYREEE (reference sequence). CDR3 region: CASSQGFTNEKLFF. DNA of the CDR3: TGTGCCAGCAGTCAGGGATTTACTAATGAAAAACTGTTTTTT.

This clone was observed a single time. The chain carries TRBV19 and TRBJ2-1, with D tentatively TRBD1 (6 bases). The V gene's germline CDR1 is LNHDA and CDR2 SQIVND (reference sequence). V lost 7 bases and J lost 4, with 14 bases in between. This CDR3 contains 14 residues. The CDR3 DNA follows: TGTGCCAGTAACACAGGGAATGCATACAATGAGCAGTTCTTC. It encodes CASNTGNAYNEQFF.

This clone is deemed medium-sized. The chain carries TRBV7-6 and TRBJ1-1; TRBD1 matches at 11 bases. CDR1 is SGHVS, CDR2 FNYEAQ, per germline. The V and J ends lost 4 bases and 8 bases, in that order; junction bases with no gene match: 9. This CDR3 is 15 amino acids long. Written as DNA, the CDR3 is TGTGCCAGCAGCTGGCCGGGACAGGGGGTAACGGAAGCTTTCTTT. Its translation: CASSWPGQGVTEAFF.

V and J are TRBV7-9 and TRBJ1-2; 7 bases match TRBD1. From germline, CDR1 is SEHNR and CDR2 FQNEAQ (reference sequence). V lost 4 bases, J lost 8 bases, and 4 bases stayed unmatched. The CDR3 is 12 residues long. The CDR3 region is CASSSQGFGYTF. CDR3 bases: TGTGCCAGCAGCTCACAGGGGTTCGGCTACACCTTC.

The chain uses TRBV7-8 and TRBJ1-5; D is ambiguous. Germline loops: CDR1 SGHVS, CDR2 FQNEAQ. V gave up 3 bases and J gave up 0 bases, with 9 bases separating them. The CDR3 consists of 15 residues. CDR3 bases: TGTGCCAGCAGCTTCGCAGGTCTTAGCAATCAGCCCCAGCATTTT. Its translation: CASSFAGLSNQPQHF.

The chain is built from TRBV27 and TRBJ1-1; D is uncertain. V was trimmed by 5 bases and J by 1 base, leaving 11 bases between them. Germline V lookup: CDR1 MNHEY, CDR2 SMNVEV (reference sequence). This CDR3 comprises 14 residues. CDR3 sequence: CASSPTPENTEAFF. Here the CDR3 DNA reads TGTGCCAGCAGTCCTACACCGGAGAACACTGAAGCTTTCTTT.

This chain uses TRBV28 with TRBJ2-7; weak D call: TRBD2 (6 bases). Germline V gene data show CDR1 as MDHEN and CDR2 as SYDVKM. The CDR3 is made up of 17 amino acids. Trimming left V 2 bases short and J 3 bases short, with 20 bases between. CDR3 sequence: CASSLLPGVTSFYEQYF. Written as DNA, the CDR3 is TGTGCCAGCAGTTTACTTCCGGGGGTTACATCTTTCTACGAGCAGTACTTC.

There are a few counts of this clone. The chain joins TRBV6-1 to TRBJ1-5, with TRBD1 identical over 7 bases. The CDR3 runs 15 residues. V dropped 4 bases and J dropped 2; count of bases not matched to a gene: 5. The germline V gene encodes CDR1 MNHNS and CDR2 SASEGT. As DNA, the CDR3 is TGTGCCAGCAGTGTACAGGGGACGGGCAATCAGCCCCAGCATTTT. This sequence encodes CASSVQGTGNQPQHF.

The chain combines TRBV18 with TRBJ2-5; TRBD1 might be the D (6 bases). The CDR3 sequence is 14 residues long. Germline values: CDR1 KGHSH, CDR2 LQKENI. V was trimmed by 0 bases and J by 5 bases, leaving 10 bases between them. CDR3 loop: CASSPPTGWETQYF. The CDR3 region has the DNA TGTGCCAGCTCACCACCCACAGGGTGGGAGACCCAGTACTTC.

The J gene is TRBJ2-7, the V gene TRBV7-3; perhaps TRBD1 as D (6 bases). CDR1 SGHTA and CDR2 FQGTGA come from the germline V gene. The CDR3 extends over 15 amino acids. Trimming left V 0 bases short and J 5 bases short, with 14 bases between. Written as DNA, the CDR3 is TGTGCCAGCAGCTTAACGGGGGACACCCCCAACGAGCAGTACTTC. Translating gives CASSLTGDTPNEQYF.

This clone was counted a single time. The chain carries TRBV6-6 and TRBJ2-3; D possibly uses TRBD1 or TRBD2 (7 bases each). The V and J ends lost 6 bases and 5 bases respectively, with 15 bases between them. Germline-derived CDR1 and CDR2 are MNHNY and SVGAGI (reference sequence). The CDR3 totals 14 residues. The CDR3 protein is CASSPGGAQDTQYF. CDR3 DNA sequence: TGTGCCAGCAGCCCAGGGGGGGCCCAAGATACGCAGTATTTT.

This chain connects TRBV18 to TRBJ2-7; D not resolved. V dropped 0 bases and J dropped 3 bases, with 15 bases sitting between them. CDR3 size: 16 residues. The germline CDR1 and CDR2 sequences are KGHSH and LQKENI. CDR3 bases: TGTGCCAGCTCACCACCCGACGCTATCTGGGGCTACGAGCAGTACTTC. It specifies CASSPPDAIWGYEQYF.

The chain couples TRBV11-1 to TRBJ2-6, with D perhaps assigned TRBD1 or TRBD2 (6 bases each). This CDR3 region has 16 residues. V was pared by 1 base and J by 3 bases, with 10 bases between. Germline CDR1 is SGHAT and CDR2 is FQDESV (reference sequence). The CDR3 spells CASSLDGGGGANVLTF. The CDR3, as DNA: TGTGCCAGCAGCTTAGACGGGGGCGGTGGGGCCAACGTCCTGACTTTC.

This clone has just one count. The rearrangement joins TRBV19 to TRBJ2-1, with 10 bases matching TRBD2. The V gene's germline CDR1 is LNHDA and CDR2 SQIVND (reference sequence). J was trimmed by 1 base and V by 6 bases; bases with no gene match: 6. The CDR3 covers 16 residues. The CDR3 here is CASSKLAGPSYNEQFF. Here the CDR3 DNA reads TGTGCCAGTAGCAAACTAGCGGGGCCTTCCTACAATGAGCAGTTCTTC. Using reference TRBV19 and TRBJ2-1 for the parts outside the CDR3, the full variable domain is DGGITQSPKYLFRKEGQNVTLSCEQNLNHDAMYWYRQDPGQGLRLIYYSQIVNDFQKGDIAEGYSVSREKKESFPLTVTSAQKNPTAFYLCASSKLAGPSYNEQFFGPGTRLTVL.

This CDR3 is CSTRAGWSEAFF. CDR3 DNA: TGCAGCACCAGGGCAGGGTGGTCTGAAGCTTTCTTT. The chain couples TRBV29-1 to TRBJ1-1, with D perhaps matching TRBD1 (5 bases). Trimming pared 8 bases from V and 6 bases from J, leaving 16 bases between. Germline V gives CDR1 SQVTM, CDR2 ANQGSEA. The CDR3 sequence is 12 residues long.